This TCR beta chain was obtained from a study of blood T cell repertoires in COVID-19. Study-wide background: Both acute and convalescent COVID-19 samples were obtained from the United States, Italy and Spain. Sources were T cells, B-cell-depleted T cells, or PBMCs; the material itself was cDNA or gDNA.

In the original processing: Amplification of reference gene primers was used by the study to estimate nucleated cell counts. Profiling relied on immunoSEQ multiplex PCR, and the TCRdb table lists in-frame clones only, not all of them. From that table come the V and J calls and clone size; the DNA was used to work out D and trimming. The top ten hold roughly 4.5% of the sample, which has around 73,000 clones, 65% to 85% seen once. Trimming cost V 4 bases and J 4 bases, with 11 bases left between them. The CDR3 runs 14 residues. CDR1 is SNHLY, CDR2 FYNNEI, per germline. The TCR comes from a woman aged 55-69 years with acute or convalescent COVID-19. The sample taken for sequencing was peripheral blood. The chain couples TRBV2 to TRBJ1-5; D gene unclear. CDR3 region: CASSGARGNQPQHF. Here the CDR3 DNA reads TGTGCCAGCAGTGGAGCTCGAGGGAATCAGCCCCAGCATTTT.